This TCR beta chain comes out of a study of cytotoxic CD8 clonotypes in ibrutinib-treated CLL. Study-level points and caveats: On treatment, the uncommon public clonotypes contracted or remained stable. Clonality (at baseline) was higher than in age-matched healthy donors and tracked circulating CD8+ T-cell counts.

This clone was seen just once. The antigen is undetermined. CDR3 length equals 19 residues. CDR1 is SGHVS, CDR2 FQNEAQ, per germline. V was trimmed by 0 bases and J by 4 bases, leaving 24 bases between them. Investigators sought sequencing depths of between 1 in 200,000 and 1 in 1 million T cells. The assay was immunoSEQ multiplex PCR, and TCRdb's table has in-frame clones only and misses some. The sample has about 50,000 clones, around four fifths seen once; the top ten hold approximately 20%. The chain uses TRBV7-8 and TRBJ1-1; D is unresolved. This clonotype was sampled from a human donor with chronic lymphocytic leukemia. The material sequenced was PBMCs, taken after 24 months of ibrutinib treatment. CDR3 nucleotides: TGTGCCAGCAGCTTAGCGCAGTTACGGAGCGCATCCTTGCGCACTGAAGCTTTCTTT. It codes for CASSLAQLRSASLRTEAFF.